This T cell receptor beta chain emerged from a study of T cell responses to AZD1222 COVID-19 vaccine. In the study overall: Second-dose timings of about 4 or about 12 weeks were pooled. Whole-study results and caveats: The reported proportion of spike-specific TCRs targeting unmutated variant regions was nearly half.

This clone was counted between two and nine times. The antigen is undetermined. TCRdb's table, derived via immunoSEQ multiplex PCR, lists solely in-frame clones and lacks some. Altogether 100,000 to 150,000 clones are present, 86% being singletons, with the ten largest covering about 12%. The CDR3 spans 18 residues. The junction had 17 bases not matched to a gene; V was cut back by 5 bases and J by 6 bases. Germline loops: CDR1 SGHRS, CDR2 YFSETQ. This sequence was found in an adult in good health. The V gene is TRBV5-1, the J gene TRBJ2-1, with 10 bases fitting TRBD1. The input for sequencing was peripheral blood, taken on day 0 of AZD1222 vaccination. CDR3 sequence (DNA): TGCGCCAGCAGGTCAAGGTCCCTGAACGGGACAGGGGCCAATGAGCAGTTCTTC. This sequence encodes CASRSRSLNGTGANEQFF.